This T cell receptor (beta chain) stems from a study of blood T cells in healthy people across ages. For the second PCR, which ran for about 7 to 11 cycles, a sample-barcoded 5' primer and a J-beta primer mix were used. A tag from a template-switch adaptor with 12 random nucleotides marked each cDNA molecule. TCRdb re-analysed the 5' RACE reads in MiXCR, keeping a single row per CDR3 protein. The sample includes about 1,800,000 distinct CDR3 sequences, roughly 27% of them seen just once. The CDR3 totals 13 residues. The germline CDR1 and CDR2 sequences are DFQATT and SNEGSKA (reference sequence). The V end was cut by 6 bases, the J end by 4 bases, with 16 bases between. In its sample, this clonotype was seen many times. Its target is not known. General study findings and limits: From one million sequenced T cells, diversity estimates were lower bounds. Without sorted subsets, naive and antigen-experienced compartments could not be conclusively compared. Age showed a roughly linear inverse relationship with TCR beta diversity per million T cells.

Sequences were obtained from blood. The TCR sequence derives from a woman in her 30s in good health. J is TRBJ2-7 and V is TRBV20-1; a weak D match, TRBD1 (6 bases). In nucleotides, the CDR3 is TGCAGTGCCTCAGATTCACAGGGATACGAGCAGTACTTC. Translating it yields CSASDSQGYEQYF.